Sequencing of this T cell receptor beta chain was carried out in a study of T-cell reconstitution after alpha-beta-depleted transplantation in children (dated by TCRdb to the mid-2010s). With respect to the entire study: Using TCR repertoire profiling, the study quantitatively followed how T-cell immune reconstitution unfolded in children after TCRalphabeta/CD19-depleted allogeneic hematopoietic cell transplantation.

Study-wide findings and limitations: Apparently early alphabetaT-cell count recovery about two months after transplant reportedly relied on only several hundred rapidly expanded clones derived from non-depleted graft cells. In some patients, the high TCRbeta diversity seen at day 60 was put down to recipient T cells and intrathymic progenitors that had survived conditioning. Over subsequent months, a decline in hyperexpanded clone frequencies was noted, and after one year, T-cell counts and TCRbeta diversity were mostly ascribed to newly produced T cells.

Explained via the paper, the treatment or condition label denotes: allogeneic hematopoietic cell transplantation with graft depleted of TCRalphabeta T cells and CD19 B cells. Transplant recipients were children who received TCRalphabeta/CD19-depleted allogeneic hematopoietic cell grafts. CDR1 ENHRY and CDR2 SYGVKD were looked up in the germline V gene. The CDR3 goes from the cysteine to the phenylalanine over 16 residues. Only the CDR3 part of the read is kept: 48 bases, read in frame from the first base. V is trimmed back by 0 bases and J by 1 base, and the junction contains 3 bases that no gene match accounts for. In this sample, this clonotype turned up many times. Its cognate antigen has yet to be identified. The sample holds no much larger clone one base away, and base qualities are not on file. Library prep was done by PCR. TCRdb names Illumina HiSeq 2500 as the instrument used. To normalize quantification of the TCRbeta repertoire, the TCR libraries were built with molecular barcoding that relied on unique molecular identifiers. TCRdb itself trimmed the public reads at Q25 with fastp, ran MiXCR and retained productive beta chains. Every distinct CDR3 protein forms one entry, paired with its most common genes and DNA. For this sample the table gives about 140,000 distinct CDR3 sequences, of which roughly 8.8% were detected only once. The ten top clones hold 15% to 20% of the sample.

The V and J segments used are TRBV10-3 and TRBJ2-3; 8 of the junction bases match TRBD2. The sequencing here drew on PBMCs, mostly from graft donor cells, taken 180 days after TCRalphabeta/CD19-depleted stem cell transplant. The clonotype was recovered from a female patient aged 2 to 10 who had a stem cell transplant for congenital amegakaryocytic thrombocytopenia, so the T cells may come from the graft donor. The DNA is TGTGCCATCAGTGAGTCAGCGGGGGTGGGCACAGATACGCAGTATTTT. This yields the protein CAISESAGVGTDTQYF.